This T cell receptor (beta chain) is drawn from a study of Ad26.COV2.S vaccination and SARS-CoV-2 variants. In the study overall: The donor belonged to the COV1001 Ad26.COV2.S trial arm. Intramuscularly, Ad26.COV2.S was given either once or twice, 56 days apart.

Profiling relied on immunoSEQ multiplex PCR, and the TCRdb table lists in-frame clones only, not all of them. The sample contains some 390,000 clones, about 85% of which appear only once. The treatment was: roughly 18 received Ad26.COV2.S at low or high dose, single or two shots; 5 received placebo; per-sample allocation not given. Collection of the samples took place on day 63 after the first injection of vaccine or placebo. An Ad26 vector expressing Wuhan-strain SARS-CoV-2 spike served as the vaccine. This CDR3 contains 16 residues. V lost 5 bases to trimming and J lost 4 bases, with 20 bases between them. In germline, CDR1 is MNHEY, CDR2 SVGEGT.

Sequenced here: peripheral blood, sampled in a trial of Ad26.COV2.S vaccine versus placebo. The clonotype comes from a person between 18 and 60 years old who received the Ad26.COV2.S COVID-19 vaccine or a placebo. The gene calls are TRBV6-2 or TRBV6-3 and TRBJ1-2, with a possible D match to TRBD1 (6 bases). The CDR3 reads CASSKGSLQGGYGYTF. The CDR3 bases are TGTGCCAGCAGTAAAGGGTCTTTACAGGGCGGCTATGGCTACACCTTC.